This note documents a single T cell receptor (beta chain) sequence. Its antigen is undetermined. Germline V gene data show CDR1 as MGHRA and CDR2 as YSYEKL. The CDR3 is 14 residues long. Germline trimming cut 4 bases from V and 1 base from J; bases unmatched to any gene: 3. Some clones are missing from TCRdb's copy, which holds only in-frame ones; the method was immunoSEQ multiplex PCR. The repertoire has fewer than 45,000 clones, around 90% of them found once; the top ten carry 10% to 15%. This entry belongs to a study of OX40 agonist ivuxolimab in advanced cancers. The overall study: Dose-escalation subjects each had hepatocellular carcinoma, melanoma, renal cell or head and neck cancer.

Study outcomes and limitations: At doses 0.1 to 3.0 mg/kg, CD4+ and CD8+ clones expanded. Clonal expansion among partial responders at 0.1-3.0 mg/kg ranked near the lowest.

This TCR was recovered from an adult with an advanced solid tumor such as melanoma, head and neck, liver or kidney cancer. V and J are TRBV4-1 and TRBJ2-7, with 8 bases fitting TRBD2. The material was CD4+ or CD8+ T cells sorted from blood, obtained in a trial of the OX40 agonist ivuxolimab. CDR3 nucleotide sequence: TGCGCCAGCAGCCCGTTAGCGGGATCCTACGAGCAGTACTTC. It encodes CASSPLAGSYEQYF.